The 9 T cell receptor beta chains reported below all come from one sample, sequenced in a study of naive CD8 T cells in extremely preterm neonates. Here immunoSEQ multiplex PCR was the method, and the copy in TCRdb shows in-frame clones only, minus some. The data show about 7,600 clones, with about 98% seen just once and roughly 2.8% held by the top ten. Material: naive CD8+ T cells from blood. These receptors came from a human donor in good health.

The chain carries TRBV28 and TRBJ2-1; D not resolved. Germline CDR1 reads MDHEN; CDR2 reads SYDVKM. Trimming took off 1 base at V and 8 bases at J, with 9 bases between the two ends. The CDR3 runs 13 residues. In DNA form, the CDR3 reads TGTGCCAGCAGTTTATTGTTATCCCATGAGCAGTTCTTC. This encodes CASSLLLSHEQFF. The variable domain in full, with the rest retrieved from reference TRBV28 and TRBJ2-1, is DVKVTQSSRYLVKRTGEKVFLECVQDMDHENMFWYRQDPGLGLRLIYFSYDVKMKEKGDIPEGYSVSREKKERFSLILESASTNQTSMYLCASSLLLSHEQFFGPGTRLTVL.

The rearrangement links TRBV30 to TRBJ2-3; the match to TRBD1 covers 7 bases. J gave up 4 bases and V 5 bases, and 9 bases lay outside the gene matches. CDR1 and CDR2 (germline): GTSNPN, SVGIG (reference sequence). The CDR3 totals 14 residues. The CDR3 region is CAWQTGSGADTQYF. In DNA form, the CDR3 reads TGTGCCTGGCAGACAGGGTCAGGAGCAGATACGCAGTATTTT.

The chain recombines TRBV7-9 with TRBJ2-5; D is undetermined. Per germline, CDR1 SEHNR and CDR2 FQNEAQ (reference sequence). CDR3 length: 11 residues. Trimming pared 5 bases from V and 5 bases from J, leaving 6 bases between. CDR3 DNA: TGTGCCAGCAGCCTCCAGGAGACCCAGTACTTC. It specifies CASSLQETQYF.

This chain joins TRBV7-9 and TRBJ2-1, with D perhaps TRBD2 (5 bases). The V gene lost 1 base and the J gene lost 2 bases, with 12 bases spanning the gap. Germline values: CDR1 SEHNR, CDR2 FQNEAQ (reference sequence). The CDR3 has 16 amino acids. CDR3 nucleotide sequence: TGTGCCAGCAGCTTAGAGGCTAGCCCGACCTACAATGAGCAGTTCTTC. Amino acids: CASSLEASPTYNEQFF.

The V call is TRBV28, the J call TRBJ1-4; 8 bases line up with TRBD1. Germline lookup yields CDR1 MDHEN and CDR2 SYDVKM. CDR3 length: 14 amino acids. The ends lost 2 bases at V and 5 bases at J; junction bases unmatched: 1. The CDR3 DNA follows: TGTGCCAGCAGTTTACAGGGGGCGAATGAAAAACTGTTTTTT. This codes for CASSLQGANEKLFF.

The chain is built from TRBV19 and TRBJ2-3, with D possibly matching TRBD1 (5 bases). CDR3 length: 14 residues. The V gene lost 7 bases and the J gene lost 2 bases, with 13 bases spanning the gap. In germline, CDR1 is LNHDA, CDR2 SQIVND (reference sequence). The chain's CDR3 is CASKKDRDTDTQYF. The CDR3, as DNA: TGTGCCAGTAAAAAAGACAGAGACACAGATACGCAGTATTTT.

This rearrangement joins TRBV7-9 to TRBJ2-5, with 8 bases fitting TRBD2. CDR3 length: 16 amino acids. Germline CDR1 reads SEHNR; CDR2 reads FQNEAQ (reference sequence). With 6 bases clipped from V and 5 bases from J, the junction kept 14 bases outside the gene matches. Written as DNA, the CDR3 is TGTGCCAGCAGTCACAGGGCAGCGGGGGAGGAGGAGACCCAGTACTTC. Encoded protein: CASSHRAAGEEETQYF.

The chain has TRBV19 and TRBJ2-1; tentatively, D is TRBD1 (6 bases). Germline V gene sequence: CDR1 LNHDA, CDR2 SQIVND (reference sequence). With 7 bases removed from V and 1 base from J, the gap between germline ends came to 14 bases. CDR3 size: 15 residues. CDR3 amino acids: CASTLHRDSYNEQFF. The DNA for the CDR3 is TGTGCCAGTACCCTACACAGGGATTCCTACAATGAGCAGTTCTTC.

Written as DNA, the CDR3 is TGCGCCAGCAGCTTGGCCGAGCGGGGGGTAGAGACCCAGTACTTC. Its translation is CASSLAERGVETQYF. V is TRBV5-1 and J is TRBJ2-5; the match to TRBD2 covers 9 bases. CDR3 size: 15 residues. The ends lost 0 bases at V and 4 bases at J; junction bases unmatched: 4. CDR1 and CDR2 from the germline V gene are SGHRS and YFSETQ. Full variable domain (outside the CDR3, taken from reference TRBV5-1 and TRBJ2-5): KAGVTQTPRYLIKTRGQQVTLSCSPISGHRSVSWYQQTPGQGLQFLFEYFSETQRNKGNFPGRFSGRQFSNSRSEMNVSTLELGDSALYLCASSLAERGVETQYFGPGTRLLVL.